A selection of T cell receptor beta chains follows, all from one sample in a study of blood T cell repertoires in COVID-19. Clones were read by immunoSEQ multiplex PCR, and TCRdb kept only the in-frame ones, dropping some. Here the sample spans 240,000 or so clones, roughly 80% being singletons. The sample taken for sequencing was peripheral blood. The receptor source for this set is a woman over 75 with COVID-19, enrolled during active disease. The CDR3 runs from the conserved cysteine through the conserved F or W. Fields, in order: clone size, J gene, D gene, V gene, CDR3 protein, CDR3 DNA. D genes are given only for firm matches. The size entry is marked missing in some rows and otherwise reads once, few, many or a size class.

clone size: once; J gene: TRBJ2-1; D gene: TRBD2; V gene: TRBV7-2; CDR3 protein: CASSLDASGAYNEQFF; CDR3 DNA: TGTGCCAGCAGCTTAGATGCTAGCGGAGCTTACAATGAGCAGTTCTTC
clone size: once; J gene: TRBJ2-2; D gene: TRBD1; V gene: TRBV5-1; CDR3 protein: CASSPLGTGLNTGELFF; CDR3 DNA: TGCGCCAGCAGCCCCCTGGGGACAGGGTTGAACACCGGGGAGCTGTTTTTT
clone size: .; J gene: TRBJ1-1; D gene: TRBD1; V gene: TRBV5-1; CDR3 protein: CASSPDYRGTEAFF; CDR3 DNA: TGCGCCAGCAGCCCCGATTACAGGGGCACTGAAGCTTTCTTT
clone size: .; J gene: TRBJ2-5; D gene: .; V gene: TRBV10-3; CDR3 protein: CEPGGPETQYF; CDR3 DNA: TGTGAGCCAGGAGGCCCAGAGACCCAGTACTTC
clone size: .; J gene: TRBJ1-2; D gene: .; V gene: TRBV30; CDR3 protein: CEAGNPLLRDGYTF; CDR3 DNA: TGTGAAGCGGGCAACCCCCTATTGAGGGATGGCTACACCTTC
clone size: .; J gene: TRBJ1-3; D gene: .; V gene: TRBV19; CDR3 protein: CASSPQGGSGNTIYF; CDR3 DNA: TGTGCCAGTTCCCCCCAGGGAGGCTCTGGAAACACCATATATTTT
clone size: few; J gene: TRBJ1-2; D gene: TRBD1; V gene: TRBV4-2; CDR3 protein: CASSQALGLGQGARGYTF; CDR3 DNA: TGTGCCAGCAGCCAAGCCCTAGGGCTAGGACAGGGGGCGCGTGGCTACACCTTC
clone size: once; J gene: TRBJ2-3; D gene: .; V gene: TRBV28; CDR3 protein: CASSFLGPRADTQYF; CDR3 DNA: TGTGCCAGCAGTTTTTTGGGGCCTCGGGCAGATACGCAGTATTTT
clone size: .; J gene: TRBJ1-2; D gene: TRBD1; V gene: TRBV7-2; CDR3 protein: CASTSGQGGGYTF; CDR3 DNA: TGTGCCAGCACCTCCGGACAGGGGGGTGGCTACACCTTC
clone size: .; J gene: TRBJ1-2; D gene: .; V gene: TRBV6-6; CDR3 protein: CASRTGTNYGYTF; CDR3 DNA: TGTGCCAGCAGAACAGGGACTAACTATGGCTACACCTTC
clone size: once; J gene: TRBJ1-2; D gene: TRBD1; V gene: TRBV19; CDR3 protein: CASMTGAISNYGYTF; CDR3 DNA: TGTGCCAGTATGACAGGGGCCATATCTAACTATGGCTACACCTTC
clone size: .; J gene: TRBJ1-1; D gene: .; V gene: TRBV9; CDR3 protein: CASSVVPEGTEAFF; CDR3 DNA: TGTGCCAGCAGCGTAGTTCCCGAGGGCACTGAAGCTTTCTTT
clone size: .; J gene: TRBJ1-6; D gene: .; V gene: TRBV7-2; CDR3 protein: CASSLYRDSPLHF; CDR3 DNA: TGTGCCAGCAGCCTTTATAGAGATTCACCCCTCCACTTT
clone size: .; J gene: TRBJ1-6; D gene: .; V gene: TRBV7-2; CDR3 protein: CASSPGRTSNSPLHF; CDR3 DNA: TGTGCCAGCAGCCCTGGGAGGACCAGCAATTCACCCCTCCACTTT
clone size: .; J gene: TRBJ1-1; D gene: .; V gene: TRBV5-1; CDR3 protein: CASSLAQSSMTEAFF; CDR3 DNA: TGCGCCAGCAGCTTGGCCCAAAGCTCGATGACTGAAGCTTTCTTT
clone size: .; J gene: TRBJ2-2; D gene: TRBD2; V gene: TRBV19; CDR3 protein: CASSRLADTGELFF; CDR3 DNA: TGTGCCAGTAGTCGACTAGCGGACACCGGGGAGCTGTTTTTT
clone size: .; J gene: TRBJ1-3; D gene: .; V gene: TRBV5-1; CDR3 protein: CASSLALGDATIYF; CDR3 DNA: TGCGCCAGCAGCTTGGCCCTCGGGGATGCCACCATATATTTT
clone size: .; J gene: TRBJ2-7; D gene: TRBD1; V gene: TRBV18; CDR3 protein: CASSPIGGQGPYEQYF; CDR3 DNA: TGTGCCAGCTCACCAATAGGGGGACAGGGACCCTACGAGCAGTACTTC
clone size: .; J gene: TRBJ1-2; D gene: .; V gene: TRBV7-2; CDR3 protein: CASSLRALPRFGYTF; CDR3 DNA: TGTGCCAGCAGCTTACGAGCCCTCCCTCGGTTTGGCTACACCTTC
clone size: .; J gene: TRBJ1-2; D gene: .; V gene: TRBV6-5; CDR3 protein: CASSVSETAPYGYTF; CDR3 DNA: TGTGCCAGCTCCGTTAGCGAGACGGCACCGTATGGCTACACCTTC
clone size: many; J gene: TRBJ1-2; D gene: TRBD1; V gene: TRBV7-9; CDR3 protein: CASSQQDRDNRYTF; CDR3 DNA: TGTGCCAGCAGCCAGCAGGACAGGGATAATCGCTACACCTTC
clone size: .; J gene: TRBJ1-2; D gene: TRBD1; V gene: TRBV5-1; CDR3 protein: CASSLGTGYGYTF; CDR3 DNA: TGCGCCAGCAGCTTGGGGACAGGCTACGGCTACACCTTC
clone size: .; J gene: TRBJ2-2; D gene: .; V gene: TRBV7-3; CDR3 protein: CASSLQGTGELFF; CDR3 DNA: TGTGCCAGCAGCCTACAGGGAACCGGGGAGCTGTTTTTT
clone size: .; J gene: TRBJ2-1; D gene: TRBD2; V gene: TRBV4-2; CDR3 protein: CASSLSGSDANEQFF; CDR3 DNA: TGTGCCAGCAGCCTGAGCGGGAGTGATGCCAATGAGCAGTTCTTC
clone size: .; J gene: TRBJ1-4; D gene: .; V gene: TRBV5-1; CDR3 protein: CASSGTWGRGEKLFF; CDR3 DNA: TGCGCCAGCAGCGGGACCTGGGGGCGTGGTGAAAAACTGTTTTTT
clone size: .; J gene: TRBJ2-1; D gene: .; V gene: TRBV7-8; CDR3 protein: CASLAGTPLYNEQFF; CDR3 DNA: TGTGCCAGCCTAGCCGGGACACCTCTCTACAATGAGCAGTTCTTC
clone size: .; J gene: TRBJ1-5; D gene: .; V gene: TRBV30; CDR3 protein: CAWSEQINQPQHF; CDR3 DNA: TGTGCCTGGAGTGAACAGATCAATCAGCCCCAGCATTTT
clone size: .; J gene: TRBJ2-1; D gene: .; V gene: TRBV10-3; CDR3 protein: CAIRITSASNNEQFF; CDR3 DNA: TGTGCCATCAGAATTACTAGTGCCTCGAACAATGAGCAGTTCTTC
clone size: few; J gene: TRBJ1-1; D gene: .; V gene: TRBV19; CDR3 protein: CASSNRVAEAFF; CDR3 DNA: TGTGCCAGTAGTAACAGGGTCGCTGAAGCTTTCTTT
clone size: once; J gene: TRBJ2-5; D gene: .; V gene: TRBV28; CDR3 protein: CASSSAVTQYF; CDR3 DNA: TGTGCCAGCAGTTCCGCAGTGACCCAGTACTTC
clone size: .; J gene: TRBJ1-2; D gene: .; V gene: TRBV5-8; CDR3 protein: CASSPGTNYGYTF; CDR3 DNA: TGTGCCAGCAGCCCCGGGACTAACTATGGCTACACCTTC
clone size: .; J gene: TRBJ2-7; D gene: TRBD2; V gene: TRBV10-3; CDR3 protein: CATSRTGGAQGYEQYF; CDR3 DNA: TGTGCCACCTCTAGAACGGGAGGGGCCCAGGGGTACGAGCAGTACTTC
clone size: .; J gene: TRBJ1-2; D gene: .; V gene: TRBV27; CDR3 protein: CASSPTGPNYGYTF; CDR3 DNA: TGTGCCAGCAGTCCGACAGGACCCAACTATGGCTACACCTTC
clone size: .; J gene: TRBJ2-5; D gene: .; V gene: TRBV3-1/TRBV3-2; CDR3 protein: CASSQDRWRPETQYF; CDR3 DNA: TGTGCCAGCAGCCAAGATCGGTGGCGGCCAGAGACCCAGTACTTC
clone size: .; J gene: TRBJ1-2; D gene: TRBD1; V gene: TRBV3-1/TRBV3-2; CDR3 protein: CASRPSGTGAYGYTF; CDR3 DNA: TGTGCCAGCAGGCCGTCCGGGACAGGCGCTTATGGCTACACCTTC
clone size: .; J gene: TRBJ2-7; D gene: TRBD2; V gene: TRBV28; CDR3 protein: CASSSRGLAGANEQYF; CDR3 DNA: TGTGCCAGCAGTTCTCGGGGGCTAGCGGGAGCTAACGAGCAGTACTTC
clone size: .; J gene: TRBJ1-5; D gene: .; V gene: TRBV6-5; CDR3 protein: CASRDRNNQPQHF; CDR3 DNA: TGTGCCAGCAGAGACAGAAATAATCAGCCCCAGCATTTT
clone size: .; J gene: TRBJ1-4; D gene: TRBD1; V gene: TRBV11-2; CDR3 protein: CAIGTGWEKLFF; CDR3 DNA: TGTGCCATAGGGACAGGGTGGGAAAAACTGTTTTTT
clone size: .; J gene: TRBJ2-1; D gene: .; V gene: TRBV7-3; CDR3 protein: CASSLPPGEQFF; CDR3 DNA: TGTGCCAGCAGCTTGCCCCCAGGCGAGCAGTTCTTC
clone size: .; J gene: TRBJ1-2; D gene: .; V gene: TRBV7-9; CDR3 protein: CASSWAGIYGYTF; CDR3 DNA: TGTGCCAGCAGCTGGGCAGGGATCTATGGCTACACCTTC
clone size: .; J gene: TRBJ2-7; D gene: .; V gene: TRBV4-1; CDR3 protein: CASSQDGRPEQYF; CDR3 DNA: TGCGCCAGCAGCCAAGATGGGAGGCCTGAGCAGTACTTC
clone size: .; J gene: TRBJ2-5; D gene: TRBD1; V gene: TRBV5-1; CDR3 protein: CASSDTGEETQYF; CDR3 DNA: TGCGCCAGCAGCGACACAGGGGAAGAGACCCAGTACTTC